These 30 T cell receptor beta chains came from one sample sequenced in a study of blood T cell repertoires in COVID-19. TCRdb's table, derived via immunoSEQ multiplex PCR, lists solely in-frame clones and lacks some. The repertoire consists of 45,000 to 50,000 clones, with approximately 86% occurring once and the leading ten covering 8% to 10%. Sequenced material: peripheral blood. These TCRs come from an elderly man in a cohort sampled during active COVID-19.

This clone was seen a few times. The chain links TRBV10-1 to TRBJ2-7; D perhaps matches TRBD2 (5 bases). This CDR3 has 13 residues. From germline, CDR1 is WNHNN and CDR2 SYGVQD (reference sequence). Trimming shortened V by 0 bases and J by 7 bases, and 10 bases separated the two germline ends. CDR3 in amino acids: CASSESPSGEQYF. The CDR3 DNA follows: TGCGCCAGCAGTGAGTCCCCCTCGGGGGAGCAGTACTTC.

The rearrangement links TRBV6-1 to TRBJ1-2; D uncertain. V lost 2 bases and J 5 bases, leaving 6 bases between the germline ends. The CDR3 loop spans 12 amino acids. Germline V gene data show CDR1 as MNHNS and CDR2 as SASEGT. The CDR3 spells CASSEMSYGYTF. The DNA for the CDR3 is TGTGCCAGCAGTGAAATGAGTTATGGCTACACCTTC.

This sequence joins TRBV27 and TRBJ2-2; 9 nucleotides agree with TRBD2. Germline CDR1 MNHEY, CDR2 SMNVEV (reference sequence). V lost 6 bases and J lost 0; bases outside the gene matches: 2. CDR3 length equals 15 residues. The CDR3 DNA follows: TGTGCCAGCAGGAGCGGGGGGACGAACACCGGGGAGCTGTTTTTT. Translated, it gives CASRSGGTNTGELFF.

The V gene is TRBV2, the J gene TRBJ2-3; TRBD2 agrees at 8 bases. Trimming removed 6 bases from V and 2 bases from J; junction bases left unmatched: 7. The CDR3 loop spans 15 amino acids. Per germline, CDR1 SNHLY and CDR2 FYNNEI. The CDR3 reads CASRAGLGLTDTQYF. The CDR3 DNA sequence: TGTGCCAGCAGGGCGGGACTAGGCCTCACAGATACGCAGTATTTT.

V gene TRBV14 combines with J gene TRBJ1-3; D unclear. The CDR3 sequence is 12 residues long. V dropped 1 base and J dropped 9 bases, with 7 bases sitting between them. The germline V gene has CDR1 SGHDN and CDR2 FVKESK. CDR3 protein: CASSQAGSTIYF. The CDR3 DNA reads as TGTGCCAGCAGCCAAGCCGGTAGCACCATATATTTT.

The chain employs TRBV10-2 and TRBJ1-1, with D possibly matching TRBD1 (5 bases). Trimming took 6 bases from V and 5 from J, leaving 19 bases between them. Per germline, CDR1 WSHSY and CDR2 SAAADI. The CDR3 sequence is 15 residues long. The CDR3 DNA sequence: TGCGCCAGCAGGGTCCCGAATAGGGGTCGTACTGAAGCTTTCTTT. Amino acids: CASRVPNRGRTEAFF.

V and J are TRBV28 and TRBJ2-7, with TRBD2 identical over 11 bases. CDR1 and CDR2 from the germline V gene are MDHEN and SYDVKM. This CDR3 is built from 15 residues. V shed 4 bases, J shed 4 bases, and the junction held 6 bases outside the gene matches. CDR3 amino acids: CASSSLAGGIYEQYF. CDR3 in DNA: TGTGCCAGCAGTTCCCTAGCGGGGGGCATTTACGAGCAGTACTTC.

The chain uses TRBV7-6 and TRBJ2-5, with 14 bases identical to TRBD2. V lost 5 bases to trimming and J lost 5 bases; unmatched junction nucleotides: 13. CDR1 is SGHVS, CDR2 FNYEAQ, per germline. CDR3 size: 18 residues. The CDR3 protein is CASSGSLGLAGVGETQYF. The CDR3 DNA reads TGTGCCAGCAGCGGATCCCTGGGACTAGCGGGAGTGGGGGAGACCCAGTACTTC.

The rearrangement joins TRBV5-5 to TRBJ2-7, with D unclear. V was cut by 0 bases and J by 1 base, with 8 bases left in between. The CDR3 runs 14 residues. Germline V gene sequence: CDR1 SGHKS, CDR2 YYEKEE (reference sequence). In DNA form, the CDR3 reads TGTGCCAGCAGCTTGGCCGGGTATTCCTACGAGCAGTACTTC. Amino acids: CASSLAGYSYEQYF.

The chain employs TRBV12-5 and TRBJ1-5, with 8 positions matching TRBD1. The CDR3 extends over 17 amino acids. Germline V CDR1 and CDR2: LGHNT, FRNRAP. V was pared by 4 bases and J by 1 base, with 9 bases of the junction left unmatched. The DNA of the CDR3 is TGTGCTAGTGGTTGGGACAGGCCGCCTGGGAGCAATCAGCCCCAGCATTTT. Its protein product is CASGWDRPPGSNQPQHF.

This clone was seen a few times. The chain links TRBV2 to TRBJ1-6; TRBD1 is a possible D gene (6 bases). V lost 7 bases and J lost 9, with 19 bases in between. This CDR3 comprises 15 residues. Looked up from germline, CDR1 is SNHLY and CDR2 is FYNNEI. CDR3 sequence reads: CASTRTGTPLSPLHF. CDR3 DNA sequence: TGTGCCAGCACCAGAACTGGGACACCCCTTTCACCCCTCCACTTT.

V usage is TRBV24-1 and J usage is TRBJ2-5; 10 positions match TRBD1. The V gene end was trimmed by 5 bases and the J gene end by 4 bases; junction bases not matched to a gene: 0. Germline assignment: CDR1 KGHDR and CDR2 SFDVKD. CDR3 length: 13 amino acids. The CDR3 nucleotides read TGTGCCACCAGTGGGGACAGGGGAGAGACCCAGTACTTC. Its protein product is CATSGDRGETQYF.

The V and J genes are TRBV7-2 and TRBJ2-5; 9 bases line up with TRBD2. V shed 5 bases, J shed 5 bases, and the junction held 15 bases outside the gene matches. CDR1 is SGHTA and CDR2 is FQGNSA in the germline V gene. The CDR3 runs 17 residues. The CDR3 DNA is TGTGCCAGCAGCCAACGGAGGGGCGGGGGGGCTCGCGAGACCCAGTACTTC. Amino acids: CASSQRRGGGARETQYF.

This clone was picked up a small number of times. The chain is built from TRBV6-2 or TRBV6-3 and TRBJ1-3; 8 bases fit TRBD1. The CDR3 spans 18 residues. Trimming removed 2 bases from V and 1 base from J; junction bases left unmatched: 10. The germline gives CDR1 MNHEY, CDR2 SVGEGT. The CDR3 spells CASSYLYGQGVSGNTIYF. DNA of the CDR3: TGTGCCAGCAGTTACCTCTACGGACAGGGCGTTTCTGGAAACACCATATATTTT.

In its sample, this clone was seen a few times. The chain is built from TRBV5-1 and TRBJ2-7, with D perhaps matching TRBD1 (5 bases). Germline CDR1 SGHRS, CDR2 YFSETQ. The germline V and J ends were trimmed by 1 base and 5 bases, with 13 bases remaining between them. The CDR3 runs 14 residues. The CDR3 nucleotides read TGCGCCAGCAGCTTGTTAGGGGCTCGCGACGAGCAGTACTTC. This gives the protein CASSLLGARDEQYF.

The CDR3 DNA follows: TGCGCCAGCGCGGAGCACCCCCTAGATACGCAGTATTTT. Translated: CASAEHPLDTQYF. This sequence joins TRBV10-1 and TRBJ2-3; no clear D. Trimming removed 8 bases at V and 5 bases at J, with 14 bases between. The CDR3 has 13 residues. Germline V gene lookup returns CDR1 WNHNN and CDR2 SYGVQD (reference sequence).

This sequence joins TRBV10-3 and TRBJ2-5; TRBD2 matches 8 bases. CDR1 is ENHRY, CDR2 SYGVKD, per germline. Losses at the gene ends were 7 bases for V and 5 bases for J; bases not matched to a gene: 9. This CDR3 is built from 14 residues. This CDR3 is CAITDSGTRETQYF. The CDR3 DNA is TGTGCCATCACCGATAGCGGGACCCGGGAGACCCAGTACTTC.

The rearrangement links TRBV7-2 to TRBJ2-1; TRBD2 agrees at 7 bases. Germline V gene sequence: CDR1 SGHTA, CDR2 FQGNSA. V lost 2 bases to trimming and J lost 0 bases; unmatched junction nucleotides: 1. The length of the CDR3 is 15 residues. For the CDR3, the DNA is TGTGCCAGCAGCTTACTAGCGGACTCCTACAATGAGCAGTTCTTC. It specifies CASSLLADSYNEQFF.

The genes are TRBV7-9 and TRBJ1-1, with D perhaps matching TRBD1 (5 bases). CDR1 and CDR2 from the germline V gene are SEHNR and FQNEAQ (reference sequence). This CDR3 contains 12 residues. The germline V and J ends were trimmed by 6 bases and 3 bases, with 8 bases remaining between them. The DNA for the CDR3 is TGTGCCAGCAGAAGCAGGGACACTGAAGCTTTCTTT. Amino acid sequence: CASRSRDTEAFF.

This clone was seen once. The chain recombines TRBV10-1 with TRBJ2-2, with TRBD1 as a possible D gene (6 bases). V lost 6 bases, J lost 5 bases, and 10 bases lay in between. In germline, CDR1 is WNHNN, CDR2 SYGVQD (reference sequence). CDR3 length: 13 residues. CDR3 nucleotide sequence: TGCGCCAGCAGACAGGGTTTGACCGGGGAGCTGTTTTTT. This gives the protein CASRQGLTGELFF.

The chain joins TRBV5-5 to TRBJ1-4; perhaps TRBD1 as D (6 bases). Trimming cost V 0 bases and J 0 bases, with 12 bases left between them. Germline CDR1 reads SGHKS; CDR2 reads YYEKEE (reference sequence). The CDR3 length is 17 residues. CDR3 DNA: TGTGCCAGCAGCTTGGAGACAGGCTTTGCAACTAATGAAAAACTGTTTTTT. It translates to CASSLETGFATNEKLFF.

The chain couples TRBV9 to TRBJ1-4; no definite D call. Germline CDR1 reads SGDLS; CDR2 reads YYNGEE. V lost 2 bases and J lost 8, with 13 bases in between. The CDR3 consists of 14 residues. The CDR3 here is CASSVSPGSEKLFF. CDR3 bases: TGTGCCAGCAGCGTTTCCCCGGGGAGCGAAAAACTGTTTTTT.

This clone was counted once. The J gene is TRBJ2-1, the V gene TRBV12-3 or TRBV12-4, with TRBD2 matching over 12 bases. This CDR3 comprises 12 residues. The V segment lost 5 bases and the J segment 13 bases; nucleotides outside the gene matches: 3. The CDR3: CASSPTSGRQFF. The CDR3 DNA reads TGTGCCAGCAGTCCGACTAGCGGGAGACAGTTCTTC.

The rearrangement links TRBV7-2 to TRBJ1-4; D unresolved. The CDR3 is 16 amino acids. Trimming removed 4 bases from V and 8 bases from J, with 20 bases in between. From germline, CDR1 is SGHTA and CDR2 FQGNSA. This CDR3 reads CASSSGPGEVGEKLFF. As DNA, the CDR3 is TGTGCCAGCAGCTCCGGCCCCGGAGAGGTTGGCGAAAAACTGTTTTTT.

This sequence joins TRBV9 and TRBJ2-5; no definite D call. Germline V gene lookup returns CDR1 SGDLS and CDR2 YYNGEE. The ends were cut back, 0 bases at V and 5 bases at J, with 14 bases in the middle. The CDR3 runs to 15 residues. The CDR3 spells CASSVGLALGETQYF. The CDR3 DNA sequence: TGTGCCAGCAGCGTAGGTCTGGCCCTCGGGGAGACCCAGTACTTC.

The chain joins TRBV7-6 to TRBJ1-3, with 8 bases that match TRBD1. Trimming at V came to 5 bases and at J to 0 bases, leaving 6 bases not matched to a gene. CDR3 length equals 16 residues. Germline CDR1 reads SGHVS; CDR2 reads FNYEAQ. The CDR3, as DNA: TGTGCCAGCAGCGCGACAGGGGCGAGCTCTGGAAACACCATATATTTT. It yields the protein CASSATGASSGNTIYF.

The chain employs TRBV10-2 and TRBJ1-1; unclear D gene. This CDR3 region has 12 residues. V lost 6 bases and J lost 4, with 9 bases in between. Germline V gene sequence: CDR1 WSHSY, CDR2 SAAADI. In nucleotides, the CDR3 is TGCGCCAGCAGGGCCGGAGGCACTGAAGCTTTCTTT. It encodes CASRAGGTEAFF.

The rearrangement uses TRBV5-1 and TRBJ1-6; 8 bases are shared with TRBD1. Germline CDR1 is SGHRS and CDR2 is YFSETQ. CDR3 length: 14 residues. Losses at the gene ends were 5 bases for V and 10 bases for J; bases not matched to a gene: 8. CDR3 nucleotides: TGCGCCAGCAGGTTGACAGGGGCCGTCTCACCCCTCCACTTT. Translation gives CASRLTGAVSPLHF.

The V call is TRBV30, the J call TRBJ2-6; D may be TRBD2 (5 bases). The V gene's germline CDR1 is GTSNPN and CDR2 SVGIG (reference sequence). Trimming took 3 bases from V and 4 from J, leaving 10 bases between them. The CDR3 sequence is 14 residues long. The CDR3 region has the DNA TGTGCCTGGAGCTGGGAGCGGGGGGCCAACGTCCTGACTTTC. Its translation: CAWSWERGANVLTF.

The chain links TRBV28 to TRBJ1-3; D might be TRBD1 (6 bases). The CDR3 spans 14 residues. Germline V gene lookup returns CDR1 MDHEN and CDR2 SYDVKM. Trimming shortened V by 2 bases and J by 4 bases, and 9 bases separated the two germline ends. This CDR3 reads CASSLGQSGNTIYF. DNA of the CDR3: TGTGCCAGCAGTTTAGGACAGTCGGGAAACACCATATATTTT.